The rows below give T cell receptor beta chains drawn from one sample of a study of cytomegalovirus exposure and HLA in healthy donors. This table comes from immunoSEQ multiplex PCR, and its TCRdb copy is limited to in-frame clones, with some not included. The sample shows 150,000 to 200,000 clones, roughly 76% of them seen only once. The source material was PBMCs. The receptors derive from a male donor in good health and CMV-seronegative. Both conserved end residues are part of each CDR3. The order of the fields is CDR3 DNA, CDR3 protein, J gene, V gene, D gene, clone size. The D gene is left open where the match is weak. Clone sizes are given selectively: once, few, many, or a class where the clone is expanded.

TGTGCCACCCCAGACAGGGAACGTCCTCAGCCCCAGCATTTT	CATPDRERPQPQHF	TRBJ1-5	TRBV11-3	TRBD1	-
TGTGCCAGCAGTTTCGCCCCGTCCGGCTACGAGCAGTACTTC	CASSFAPSGYEQYF	TRBJ2-7	TRBV27	-	-
TGTGCTAGCATTCCGGGACAGGGAGGAAACACCATATATTTT	CASIPGQGGNTIYF	TRBJ1-3	TRBV10-3	TRBD1	-
TGTGCCAGCAGCTTTGGGCTTCACTCTGGAAACACCATATATTTT	CASSFGLHSGNTIYF	TRBJ1-3	TRBV7-9	-	-
TGTGCCAGTAGTACCCTGGGACATTCCGGGGCCGAGCAGTACTTC	CASSTLGHSGAEQYF	TRBJ2-7	TRBV19	-	-
TGTGCCAGCTCACCGGGACACACGAGCTCCTACAATGAGCAGTTCTTC	CASSPGHTSSYNEQFF	TRBJ2-1	TRBV18	-	once
TGTGCCAGCAACCGGGACTCAGGCGATGGCTACACCTTC	CASNRDSGDGYTF	TRBJ1-2	TRBV25-1	-	few
TGTGCCAGCAGCTTAGCAGGGGCGGGGGCTCGTGGTGGCTACACCTTC	CASSLAGAGARGGYTF	TRBJ1-2	TRBV7-8	-	-
TGCAGCGTTGGGCAGGGAAGGGAAAAACTGTTTTTT	CSVGQGREKLFF	TRBJ1-4	TRBV29-1	-	-
TGTGCCAGCAGCTTGAAACGCGGGGCCCCAGATACGCAGTATTTT	CASSLKRGAPDTQYF	TRBJ2-3	TRBV5-4	-	once
TGTGCCACCAGCCAGAACTGGGGGGACAACACCATATATTTT	CATSQNWGDNTIYF	TRBJ1-3	TRBV15	-	-
TGTGCCAGCAGCTTAGAGAGCGTTTACGAGCAGTACTTC	CASSLESVYEQYF	TRBJ2-7	TRBV11-2	-	few
TGTGCCACCTCGCGGGGGGAGATCCGTCATAATTCACCCCTCCACTTT	CATSRGEIRHNSPLHF	TRBJ1-6	TRBV15	-	-
TGCAGCGGGCGGGACGTGAGCTCCTACAATGAGCAGTTCTTC	CSGRDVSSYNEQFF	TRBJ2-1	TRBV29-1	-	-
TGCGCCAGCAGCCAAGTTGCGGGAAGCTATGGCTACACCTTC	CASSQVAGSYGYTF	TRBJ1-2	TRBV4-1	-	-
TGTGCTAGTGGTTTGGTCCAGGGAGGAACGGCACCCCTCCACTTT	CASGLVQGGTAPLHF	TRBJ1-6	TRBV12-5	-	-
TGCGCCAGCAGCCAAGGGTTCGACAGGCCCGCTGCCACCATATATTTT	CASSQGFDRPAATIYF	TRBJ1-3	TRBV4-1	-	once
TGTGCCAGCAGCTTACCCTTTGTGGACAGGGTAAACACCGGGGAGCTGTTTTTT	CASSLPFVDRVNTGELFF	TRBJ2-2	TRBV7-9	TRBD1	medium-sized
TGTGCCAGCAGCTTAGCCGGGGGGGCTCGTACCGGGGAGCTGTTTTTT	CASSLAGGARTGELFF	TRBJ2-2	TRBV11-2	TRBD2	-
TGTGCCAGCAGCCCTCGGACATCCGCTAATGAGCAGTTCTTC	CASSPRTSANEQFF	TRBJ2-1	TRBV9	-	-
TGCGCCAGCAGCCGATACTCGAATCAGCCCCAGCATTTT	CASSRYSNQPQHF	TRBJ1-5	TRBV4-1	-	-
TGTGCCAGCAGTTACGGGGGGTGGCAATACGAGCAGTACTTC	CASSYGGWQYEQYF	TRBJ2-7	TRBV6-5	-	-
TGCGCCAGCAGCCAAGAGACAGAAGTATACTACAATGAGCAGTTCTTC	CASSQETEVYYNEQFF	TRBJ2-1	TRBV4-3	-	-
TGCGCCAGCAGTTCACAAGCCCTACGGCGGAGAGATACGCAGTATTTT	CASSSQALRRRDTQYF	TRBJ2-3	TRBV5-1	-	-
TGCGCCAGCAGCCGGACGCTGTCAAGACAGGGCCAGCCCCAGCATTTT	CASSRTLSRQGQPQHF	TRBJ1-5	TRBV4-3	TRBD1	-
TGTGCCAGCAGTGAATGGGCAGGGGAAATCACCGGGGAGCTGTTTTTT	CASSEWAGEITGELFF	TRBJ2-2	TRBV2	-	once
TGTGCTAGTGGTTTGCGGGACAGGGAATTGGGACGCACTGAAGCTTTCTTT	CASGLRDRELGRTEAFF	TRBJ1-1	TRBV12-5	TRBD1	-
TGTGCCAGCTCACCACGGATGGCGAGGGGGAGCTATGGCTACACCTTC	CASSPRMARGSYGYTF	TRBJ1-2	TRBV18	-	once
TGTGCCAGCAGTGGCGGGGGTGGAGATACGCAGTATTTT	CASSGGGGDTQYF	TRBJ2-3	TRBV6-5	TRBD2	few
TGTGCCAGCATAGAAGGGACAGCGAATGAAAAACTGTTTTTT	CASIEGTANEKLFF	TRBJ1-4	TRBV6-5	TRBD1	-
TGTGCCAGCAGTGAACGACTTGAGGAGTTCTTC	CASSERLEEFF	TRBJ2-1	TRBV2	-	-
TGTGCCAGCAGCAGCGGACGGAGCTCCTATAATTCACCCCTCCACTTT	CASSSGRSSYNSPLHF	TRBJ1-6	TRBV5-6	-	-
TGTGCCAGCTCACCACTGGCAGGGCGGACTGAAGCTTTCTTT	CASSPLAGRTEAFF	TRBJ1-1	TRBV18	-	-
TGTGCCAGCAGCTTAGGGAGTGAGACCCAGTACTTC	CASSLGSETQYF	TRBJ2-5	TRBV7-2	-	-
TGCGCCAGCAGCTCGGGTTCGACAGGGGGGGAGACCCAGTACTTC	CASSSGSTGGETQYF	TRBJ2-5	TRBV5-1	TRBD1	-
TGTGCCAGCGCCTCATCAGGGACAGATACGCAGTATTTT	CASASSGTDTQYF	TRBJ2-3	TRBV7-7	-	few
TGTGCCATCCGGGCCAGCGGCGGCCTCGATACGCAGTATTTT	CAIRASGGLDTQYF	TRBJ2-3	TRBV10-3	-	once
TGTGCCAGCAGTTTTGGGGGGGTGTTGAACACTGAAGCTTTCTTT	CASSFGGVLNTEAFF	TRBJ1-1	TRBV27	-	-
TGTGCCAGCAGTTTAGACAGAGGGGGCATTCAGTACTTC	CASSLDRGGIQYF	TRBJ2-4	TRBV27	-	once
TGTGCCATCAGTCCATCAACAGGGAACACTGAAGCTTTCTTT	CAISPSTGNTEAFF	TRBJ1-1	TRBV10-3	-	-
TGCGCCAGCAGCCAGGTTGGAGGAATAGCCGGGGAGCTGTTTTTT	CASSQVGGIAGELFF	TRBJ2-2	TRBV5-1	-	-
TGTGCCATCAGTGATGAGACAGGGTCCTCCTACAATGAGCAGTTCTTC	CAISDETGSSYNEQFF	TRBJ2-1	TRBV10-3	TRBD1	-